The clone carrying this T cell receptor (beta chain) was observed a few times. Its antigen is as yet unknown. From germline, CDR1 is MNHNS and CDR2 SASEGT. This CDR3 has 16 amino acids. This entry comes from a study of blood T cells in healthy people across ages. Study background: Template switching captured about one barcoded beta molecule per two T cells.

Study observations and caveats: PBMCs were not sorted, which prevented a conclusive comparison of naive versus antigen-experienced cells.

Sample-barcoded 5' priming and a J-beta primer mix drove a second PCR of about 7 to 11 cycles. Each cDNA molecule, via a template-switch adaptor with 12 random nucleotides, was tagged. There were at least 3 million CDR3-containing paired-end reads obtained from each sample. One entry per CDR3 protein results from TCRdb running MiXCR on the 5' RACE reads. The profile shows some 880,000 distinct CDR3 sequences, approximately 35% of them singletons. The chain has TRBV6-1 and TRBJ2-7; no reliable D call. The J call may be in error: the DNA end matches TRBJ2-4 better. The sample was blood. The clonotype was recovered from a man younger than 30 in good health. CDR3 sequence reads: CASSEALGPGRDIQYF. The CDR3 DNA sequence: TGTGCCAGCAGTGAAGCGCTTGGCCCCGGTCGGGACATTCAGTACTTC.